This entry lists 30 T cell receptor beta chains sequenced from one sample in a study of T cells in Graves' hyperthyroidism and ophthalmopathy (dated by TCRdb to the late 2010s). The library was made by multiplex PCR. TCRdb names Illumina HiSeq 2000 as the instrument used. TCR beta CDR3 regions were amplified from RNA transcripts. A first-round RT-PCR of the TCR CDR3 used the HTBI primer set with the Qiagen OneStep RT-PCR kit. TCRdb reprocessing: public reads trimmed at Q25 with fastp, clones called with MiXCR, in-frame beta chains kept. Rows with one shared CDR3 protein collapse into an entry with the most common genes and DNA. The sample contains about 350,000 distinct CDR3 sequences, roughly 13% of them found a single time. The ten most abundant clones make up approximately 23% of the sample. The material sequenced was blood. Receptors originate from a woman in her 30s with Graves' hyperthyroidism.

This clonotype was counted ten times or more. The gene calls are TRBV27 and TRBJ1-5, with TRBD1 as a possible D gene (5 bases). Trimming pared 3 bases from V and 4 bases from J, leaving 7 bases between. Germline V gene data show CDR1 as MNHEY and CDR2 as SMNVEV (reference sequence). CDR3 length: 13 residues. As DNA, the CDR3 is TGTGCCAGCAGTTTCCAGGGAAATCAGCCCCAGCATTTT. It yields the protein CASSFQGNQPQHF.

This clonotype was counted only a few times. A clone one base away is much larger, so this may be a read error. The rearrangement uses TRBV12-3 or TRBV12-4 and TRBJ2-3; D is undetermined. Trimming removed 6 bases from V and 2 bases from J, with 15 bases in between. The CDR3 has 15 amino acids. CDR3 coding DNA: TGTGCCAGCAGCTCCTATCGATCCCTCACAGATACGCAGTATTTT. Translating it yields CASSSYRSLTDTQYF.

This clonotype was seen repeatedly, ten times or more. This chain links TRBV28 with TRBJ1-2, with D possibly being TRBD1 (5 bases). Germline V CDR1 and CDR2: MDHEN, SYDVKM. CDR3 length: 13 residues. Trimming left V 6 bases short and J 8 bases short, with 16 bases between. The CDR3 DNA sequence: TGTGCCAGCAGCCCCGCCAATCGGGGGGGCTACACCTTC. Protein product: CASSPANRGGYTF.

This clonotype was counted ten times or more. This sequence joins TRBV28 and TRBJ2-7; D unresolved. V was shortened by 0 bases and J by 3 bases, with 9 bases between the two germline ends. Germline CDR1 and CDR2: MDHEN and SYDVKM. The CDR3 extends over 14 amino acids. In DNA, the CDR3 is TGTGCCAGCAGTTTATGGATCGGGCTCTACGAGCAGTACTTC. It translates to CASSLWIGLYEQYF.

The CDR3 sequence: CASSPPTSGVYVGGYEQYF. The DNA for the CDR3 is TGTGCCAGCTCACCCCCAACTAGCGGGGTTTATGTCGGGGGATACGAGCAGTACTTC. The V call is TRBV18, the J call TRBJ2-7, with 10 bases fitting TRBD2. Germline CDR1 is KGHSH and CDR2 is LQKENI. J lost 4 bases, V lost 3 bases, and 18 bases had no gene match. CDR3 length: 19 amino acids.

Only a few counts were recorded for this clonotype. This chain links TRBV7-3 with TRBJ2-5; 8 nucleotides align to TRBD1. The V segment lost 8 bases and the J segment 3 bases; nucleotides outside the gene matches: 17. Germline CDR1 reads SGHTA; CDR2 reads FQGTGA. CDR3 length: 17 amino acids. In DNA form, the CDR3 reads TGTGCCAGCTACATCGGTGGTAGCAGGGGGCTTAAAGAGACCCAGTACTTC. Translating it yields CASYIGGSRGLKETQYF.

This clonotype was seen at least ten times. The V gene is TRBV25-1, the J gene TRBJ1-6, with TRBD1 matching over 8 bases. Germline trimming cut 2 bases from V and 1 base from J; bases unmatched to any gene: 7. In germline, CDR1 is MGHDK, CDR2 SYGVNS. CDR3 length equals 18 residues. The CDR3 region is CASSEGDRGSSYNSPLHF. The CDR3 DNA follows: TGTGCCAGCAGTGAAGGCGACAGGGGAAGTTCCTATAATTCACCCCTCCACTTT.

As for this clonotype: This may be a read error, as it is one base from a much larger clone. The chain links TRBV6-1 to TRBJ2-5; 7 bases fit TRBD1. The CDR3 spans 14 residues. With 7 bases clipped from V and 7 bases from J, the junction kept 12 bases outside the gene matches. Germline CDR1 and CDR2: MNHNS and SASEGT. The CDR3: CASTAQGYEGTQYF. The CDR3 bases are TGTGCCAGCACCGCACAGGGGTATGAGGGGACCCAGTACTTC.

The chain recombines TRBV7-9 with TRBJ2-5; no clear D gene. The CDR3 contains 14 residues. V was pared by 3 bases and J by 5 bases, with 13 bases between. In germline, CDR1 is SEHNR, CDR2 FQNEAQ (reference sequence). The CDR3 sequence is CASSFSGFVETQYF. CDR3 DNA: TGTGCCAGCAGCTTTTCGGGTTTCGTGGAGACCCAGTACTTC.

This clonotype was detected many times. V gene TRBV10-3 combines with J gene TRBJ2-1; 10 nucleotides match TRBD2. Germline V gives CDR1 ENHRY, CDR2 SYGVKD. V was clipped by 2 bases and J by 8 bases; unmatched bases: 6. This CDR3 has 15 amino acids. CDR3: CAISERQAGGDEQFF. DNA of the CDR3: TGTGCCATCAGTGAGCGGCAAGCGGGAGGGGATGAGCAGTTCTTC.

This clonotype was found a few times. In nucleotides, the CDR3 is TGCGCCAGCAGCTTGGACGAGGGGGACACCGGGGAGCTGTTTTTT. Protein sequence: CASSLDEGDTGELFF. The chain is built from TRBV5-1 and TRBJ2-2; D may be TRBD1 (6 bases). The CDR3 spans 15 residues. Trimming shortened V by 0 bases and J by 3 bases, and 9 bases separated the two germline ends. Germline V gene data show CDR1 as SGHRS and CDR2 as YFSETQ.

This clonotype was seen at least ten times. The genes are TRBV6-2 or TRBV6-3 and TRBJ2-3, with TRBD2 identical over 10 bases. CDR3 length: 17 residues. Germline V gene data show CDR1 as MNHEY and CDR2 as SVGEGT. Losses at the gene ends were 4 bases for V and 0 bases for J; bases not matched to a gene: 7. In DNA, the CDR3 is TGTGCCAGCAGTTTCCCTCTGACTAGCGGGAGCACAGATACGCAGTATTTT. Protein product: CASSFPLTSGSTDTQYF.

As regards this clonotype: Being one base from a much bigger clone, this may be a read error. The chain combines TRBV12-3 or TRBV12-4 with TRBJ2-3; D unresolved. This CDR3 comprises 14 residues. The ends were cut back, 4 bases at V and 1 base at J, with 9 bases in the middle. The DNA of the CDR3 is TGTGCCAGCAGTTCCGAGGTCCGCACAGATACGCAGTATTTT. This encodes CASSSEVRTDTQYF.

This chain links TRBV20-1 with TRBJ2-7, with D perhaps being TRBD1 or TRBD2 (5 bases each). V was pared by 3 bases and J by 0 bases, with 9 bases between. The CDR3 runs to 13 residues. Germline CDR1 reads DFQATT; CDR2 reads SNEGSKA (reference sequence). The CDR3 reads CSASGAFSYEQYF. CDR3 nucleotides: TGCAGTGCTAGCGGGGCTTTCTCCTACGAGCAGTACTTC.

In its sample, this clonotype was seen a few times. V and J are TRBV5-4 and TRBJ1-2; tentative D call: TRBD1 (5 bases). The CDR3 contains 13 residues. Trimming took 0 bases from V and 8 from J, leaving 11 bases between them. Per germline, CDR1 SGHNT and CDR2 YYREEE (reference sequence). CDR3: CASSLEGNRGYTF. In DNA form, the CDR3 reads TGTGCCAGCAGCTTGGAGGGGAATAGAGGCTACACCTTC.

The sample holds one count of this clonotype. A read error may be the cause here, since a much bigger clone is one base away. This sequence joins TRBV5-1 and TRBJ1-2; D remains ambiguous. CDR3 length equals 15 residues. The V and J ends lost 1 base and 8 bases respectively, with 18 bases between them. The germline V gene encodes CDR1 SGHRS and CDR2 YFSETQ. This CDR3 is CASSLTEEDGVGYTF. Written as DNA, the CDR3 is TGCGCCAGCAGCTTGACAGAGGAGGACGGAGTCGGCTACACCTTC.

The chain uses TRBV7-3 and TRBJ2-2; the D gene could be TRBD1 or TRBD2 (5 bases each). Germline CDR1 SGHTA, CDR2 FQGTGA. Trimming pared 4 bases from V and 5 bases from J, leaving 14 bases between. The CDR3 consists of 15 residues. The CDR3 spells CASSSGTTTTGELFF. In DNA, the CDR3 is TGTGCCAGCAGCTCTGGGACCACTACAACCGGGGAGCTGTTTTTT.

This clonotype came up many times. The chain combines TRBV7-8 with TRBJ2-5; D is possibly TRBD2 (6 bases). V dropped 2 bases and J dropped 2 bases, with 15 bases sitting between them. The CDR3 has 16 amino acids. Germline assignment: CDR1 SGHVS and CDR2 FQNEAQ. This chain's CDR3 is CASSLLSGGGQETQYF. The CDR3 DNA reads as TGTGCCAGCAGCTTACTCAGCGGAGGAGGGCAAGAGACCCAGTACTTC.

The chain is built from TRBV28 and TRBJ2-1; 7 bases are shared with TRBD2. This CDR3 has 15 residues. Germline-derived CDR1 and CDR2 are MDHEN and SYDVKM. After removal of 2 bases from V and 12 bases from J, the junction contained 13 bases not matched to a gene. The CDR3 is CASSLVGGKGLGQFF. CDR3 sequence (DNA): TGTGCCAGCAGTTTAGTGGGAGGGAAGGGGTTGGGGCAGTTCTTC. The full variable domain, rest sourced from reference TRBV28 and TRBJ2-1, is DVKVTQSSRYLVKRTGEKVFLECVQDMDHENMFWYRQDPGLGLRLIYFSYDVKMKEKGDIPEGYSVSREKKERFSLILESASTNQTSMYLCASSLVGGKGLGQFFGPGTRLTVL.

Only a few counts were recorded for this clonotype. The J gene is TRBJ1-3, the V gene TRBV5-5, with 12 bases lining up with TRBD1. V trimming: 2 bases; J trimming: 2 bases; junction bases outside the gene matches: 5. Germline values: CDR1 SGHKS, CDR2 YYEKEE (reference sequence). There are 17 residues in the CDR3. The CDR3 is CASSFGTGGAPGNTIYF. The CDR3 coding sequence is TGTGCCAGCAGCTTCGGGACAGGGGGCGCGCCTGGAAACACCATATATTTT.

The V call is TRBV18, the J call TRBJ2-4; no firm D call. Looked up from germline, CDR1 is KGHSH and CDR2 is LQKENI. Trimming took 5 bases from V and 10 from J, leaving 18 bases between them. CDR3 length: 14 amino acids. The CDR3 coding sequence is TGTGCCAGCTCAGCAGTGGGCAGCGAATGGATTCAGTACTTC. Its translation is CASSAVGSEWIQYF.

This clonotype was detected only a few times. The CDR3 coding sequence is TGTGCCAGCAGCTTGGTAGAGGGCCGGACCACCGGGGAGCTGTTTTTT. It translates to CASSLVEGRTTGELFF. The chain has TRBV5-6 and TRBJ2-2; maybe TRBD2 (5 bases). Trimming took off 0 bases at V and 4 bases at J, with 13 bases between the two ends. This CDR3 has 16 residues. CDR1 is SGHDT, CDR2 YYEEEE, per germline.

This clonotype was seen a handful of times. This chain joins TRBV6-2 or TRBV6-3 and TRBJ2-2; D not certain. The CDR3 spans 15 residues. The V end was cut by 2 bases, the J end by 3 bases, with 10 bases between. Germline CDR1 is MNHEY and CDR2 is SVGEGT. The CDR3 region has the DNA TGTGCCAGCAGTTACGGTATCAGAGACACCGGGGAGCTGTTTTTT. Translation: CASSYGIRDTGELFF.

In this sample, this clonotype turned up many times. The chain is built from TRBV7-8 and TRBJ2-1; 9 nucleotides agree with TRBD2. The germline gives CDR1 SGHVS, CDR2 FQNEAQ. This CDR3 has 14 residues. With V trimmed by 8 bases and J by 8 bases, 10 bases remained unmatched. CDR3 amino acids: CASSTSSGSYEQFF. The CDR3 DNA sequence: TGTGCCAGCTCCACTAGTAGCGGGAGCTATGAGCAGTTCTTC.

The gene calls are TRBV5-1 and TRBJ2-1; D is perhaps TRBD2 (5 bases). Trimming left V 7 bases short and J 5 bases short, with 13 bases between. The CDR3 is 13 residues long. Germline assignment: CDR1 SGHRS and CDR2 YFSETQ. The CDR3 sequence: CASRWARDNEQFF. The CDR3 DNA is TGCGCCAGCCGGTGGGCGCGGGACAATGAGCAGTTCTTC.

This clonotype was picked up a small number of times. The rearrangement uses TRBV27 and TRBJ2-7, with a possible D match to TRBD1 (5 bases). Trimming pared 4 bases from V and 2 bases from J, leaving 12 bases between. CDR3 length: 14 amino acids. Germline CDR1 MNHEY, CDR2 SMNVEV (reference sequence). The CDR3 spells CASSSITGPYEQYF. The CDR3, as DNA: TGTGCCAGCAGTTCCATCACAGGTCCCTACGAGCAGTACTTC.

Comment on this clonotype: Since a much larger clone is just one base distant, this may be a read error. The chain joins TRBV19 to TRBJ2-7, with a possible D match to TRBD1 (6 bases). Germline V CDR1 and CDR2: LNHDA, SQIVND (reference sequence). The CDR3 has 16 amino acids. V was cut by 5 bases and J by 5 bases, with 22 bases left in between. The CDR3 coding sequence is TGTGCCAGTAGTCGGGACAAAGAAGCCCCTGGGGACGAGCAGTACTTC. This translates into CASSRDKEAPGDEQYF. Full variable domain (outside the CDR3, taken from reference TRBV19 and TRBJ2-7): DGGITQSPKYLFRKEGQNVTLSCEQNLNHDAMYWYRQDPGQGLRLIYYSQIVNDFQKGDIAEGYSVSREKKESFPLTVTSAQKNPTAFYLCASSRDKEAPGDEQYFGPGTRLTVT.

The gene calls are TRBV5-5 and TRBJ1-4; D gene uncertain. The V gene's germline CDR1 is SGHKS and CDR2 YYEKEE (reference sequence). The CDR3 loop spans 13 amino acids. V was pared by 7 bases and J by 4 bases, with 11 bases between. CDR3 sequence: CASHDHHNEKLFF. The CDR3 DNA is TGTGCCAGCCACGATCACCATAATGAAAAACTGTTTTTT.

This clonotype was detected only once. At one end the junction does not follow the germline gene, possibly because of a read error. V is TRBV6-1 and J is TRBJ2-1; D might be TRBD2 (6 bases). The CDR3 spans 15 residues. In germline, CDR1 is MNHNS, CDR2 SASEGT. CDR3 coding DNA: TGTGCCAGCGGTGAACCCGGGACTTTTTACAATGAGCAGTTCTTC. Amino acids: CASGEPGTFYNEQFF.

The rearrangement uses TRBV27 and TRBJ2-1; no clear D gene. V was cut by 0 bases and J by 11 bases, with 8 bases left in between. The CDR3 runs to 12 residues. Germline V gene lookup returns CDR1 MNHEY and CDR2 SMNVEV (reference sequence). CDR3 in amino acids: CASSLSPRKQFF. The CDR3 DNA follows: TGTGCCAGCAGTTTATCTCCTCGGAAGCAGTTCTTC.